This T cell receptor beta chain came from a study of CD8 T cells in ankylosing spondylitis. Quantitative 5'-RACE with molecular barcodes produced the TCR beta libraries. From the 5' RACE reads, TCRdb called clonotypes with MiXCR, one entry per CDR3 protein. The sample has 250,000 to 400,000 distinct CDR3 sequences, 11% seen once; the top ten hold roughly 9.5%. J lost 7 bases, V lost 3 bases, and 5 bases had no gene match. This CDR3 is built from 13 residues. CDR1 LGHNA and CDR2 YNFKEQ come from the germline V gene. The chain links TRBV4-2 to TRBJ1-1; TRBD1 agrees at 7 bases. The sequenced sample consisted of blood, either unsorted or a sorted T cell fraction (not recorded which). The receptor was isolated from a female donor with ankylosing spondylitis or in good health (not recorded which). The CDR3: CASSQPRDSEAFF. The DNA of the CDR3 is TGTGCCAGCAGCCAGCCCAGGGACAGTGAAGCTTTCTTT.